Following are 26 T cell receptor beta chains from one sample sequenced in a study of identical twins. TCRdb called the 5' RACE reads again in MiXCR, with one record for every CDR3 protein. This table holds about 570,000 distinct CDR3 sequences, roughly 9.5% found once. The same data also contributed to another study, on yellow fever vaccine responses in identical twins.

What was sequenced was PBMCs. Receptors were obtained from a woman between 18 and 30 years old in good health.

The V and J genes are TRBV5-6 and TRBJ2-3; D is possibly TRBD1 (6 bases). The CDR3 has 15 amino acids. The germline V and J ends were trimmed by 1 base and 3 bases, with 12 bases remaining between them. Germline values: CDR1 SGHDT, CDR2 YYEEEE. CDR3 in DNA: TGTGCCAGCAGCTTGACAGGGATGTGGACAGATACGCAGTATTTT. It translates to CASSLTGMWTDTQYF.

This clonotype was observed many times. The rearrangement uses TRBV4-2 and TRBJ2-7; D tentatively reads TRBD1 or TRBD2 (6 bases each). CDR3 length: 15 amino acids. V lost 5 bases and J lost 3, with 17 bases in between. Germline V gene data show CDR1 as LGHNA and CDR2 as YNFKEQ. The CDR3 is CASSEGEGGLYEQYF. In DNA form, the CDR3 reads TGTGCCAGCAGCGAAGGTGAGGGGGGACTCTACGAGCAGTACTTC.

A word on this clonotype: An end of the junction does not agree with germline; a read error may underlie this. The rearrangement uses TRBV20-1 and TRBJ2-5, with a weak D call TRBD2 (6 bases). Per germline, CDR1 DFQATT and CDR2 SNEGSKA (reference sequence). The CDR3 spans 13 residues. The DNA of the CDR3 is TGCAGTGCCCGACGGGGGTTTCAAGGGACCCAGTACTTC. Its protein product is CSARRGFQGTQYF.

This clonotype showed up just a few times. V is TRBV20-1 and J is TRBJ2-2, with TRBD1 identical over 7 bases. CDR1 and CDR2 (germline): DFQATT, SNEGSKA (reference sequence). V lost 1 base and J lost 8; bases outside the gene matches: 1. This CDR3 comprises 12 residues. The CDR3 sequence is CSARGGQGELFF. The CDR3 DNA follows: TGCAGTGCTAGAGGGGGACAGGGGGAGCTGTTTTTT.

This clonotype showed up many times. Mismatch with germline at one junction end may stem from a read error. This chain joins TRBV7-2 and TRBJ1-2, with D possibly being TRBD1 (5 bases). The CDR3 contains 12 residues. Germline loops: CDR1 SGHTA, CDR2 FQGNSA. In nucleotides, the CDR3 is TGTGCCAGCAGCACTATGGTGACAGCCGGTAAATTC. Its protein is CASSTMVTAGKF.

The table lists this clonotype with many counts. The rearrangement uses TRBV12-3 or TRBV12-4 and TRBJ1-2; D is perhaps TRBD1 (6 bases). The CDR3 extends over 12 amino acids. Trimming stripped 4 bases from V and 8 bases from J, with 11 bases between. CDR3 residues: CASSSGTYGYTF. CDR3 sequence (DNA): TGTGCCAGCAGTTCAGGGACATACGGCTACACCTTC.

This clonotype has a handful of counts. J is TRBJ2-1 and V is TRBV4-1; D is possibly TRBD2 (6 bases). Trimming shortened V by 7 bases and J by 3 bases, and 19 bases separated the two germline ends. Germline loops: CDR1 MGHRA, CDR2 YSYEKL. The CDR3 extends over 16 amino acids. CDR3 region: CASTIRSGGNYNEQFF. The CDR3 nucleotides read TGCGCCAGCACCATAAGATCCGGCGGGAACTACAATGAGCAGTTCTTC.

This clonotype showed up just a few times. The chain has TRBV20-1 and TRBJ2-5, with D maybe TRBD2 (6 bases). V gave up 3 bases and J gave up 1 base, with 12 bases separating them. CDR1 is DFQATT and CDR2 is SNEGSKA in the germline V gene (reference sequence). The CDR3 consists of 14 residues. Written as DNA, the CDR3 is TGCAGTGCTAGGGTCCCGGGACTCCAAGAGACCCAGTACTTC. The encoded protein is CSARVPGLQETQYF.

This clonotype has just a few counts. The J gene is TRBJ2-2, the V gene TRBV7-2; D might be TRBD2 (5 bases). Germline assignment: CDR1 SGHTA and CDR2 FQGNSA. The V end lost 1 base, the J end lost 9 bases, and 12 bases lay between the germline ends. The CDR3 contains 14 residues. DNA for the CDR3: TGTGCCAGCAGCTTAGTACTAGACTCTCGGGAGCTGTTTTTT. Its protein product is CASSLVLDSRELFF. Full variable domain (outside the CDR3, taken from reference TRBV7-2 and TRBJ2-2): GAGVSQSPSNKVTEKGKDVELRCDPISGHTALYWYRQSLGQGLEFLIYFQGNSAPDKSGLPSDRFSAERTGGSVSTLTIQRTQQEDSAVYLCASSLVLDSRELFFGEGSRLTVL.

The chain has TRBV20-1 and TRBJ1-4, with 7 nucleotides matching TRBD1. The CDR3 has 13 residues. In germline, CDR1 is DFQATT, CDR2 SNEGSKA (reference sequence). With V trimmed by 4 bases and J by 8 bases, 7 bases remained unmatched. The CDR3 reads CSATSGGEEKLFF. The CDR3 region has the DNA TGCAGTGCTACCTCAGGGGGAGAGGAAAAACTGTTTTTT.

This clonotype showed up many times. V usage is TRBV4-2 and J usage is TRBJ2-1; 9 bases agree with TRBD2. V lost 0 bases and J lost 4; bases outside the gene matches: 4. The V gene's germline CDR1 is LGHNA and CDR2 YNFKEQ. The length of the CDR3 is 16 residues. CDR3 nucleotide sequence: TGTGCCAGCAGCCAAGAAATAGCGGGGGATTACAATGAGCAGTTCTTC. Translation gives CASSQEIAGDYNEQFF.

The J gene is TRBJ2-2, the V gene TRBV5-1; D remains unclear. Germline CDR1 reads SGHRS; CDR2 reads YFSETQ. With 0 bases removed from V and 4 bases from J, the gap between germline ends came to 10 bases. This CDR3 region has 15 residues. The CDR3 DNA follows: TGCGCCAGCAGCTTGGGGCAACCGGGCACCGGGGAGCTGTTTTTT. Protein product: CASSLGQPGTGELFF.

CDR3 region: CSVRRLAGSSSTDTQYF. DNA of the CDR3: TGCAGCGTTCGTAGACTAGCGGGAAGCTCTAGCACAGATACGCAGTATTTT. This chain links TRBV29-1 with TRBJ2-3; 11 nucleotides align to TRBD2. CDR3 length equals 17 residues. Losses at the gene ends were 5 bases for V and 0 bases for J; bases not matched to a gene: 10. CDR1 SQVTM and CDR2 ANQGSEA come from the germline V gene.

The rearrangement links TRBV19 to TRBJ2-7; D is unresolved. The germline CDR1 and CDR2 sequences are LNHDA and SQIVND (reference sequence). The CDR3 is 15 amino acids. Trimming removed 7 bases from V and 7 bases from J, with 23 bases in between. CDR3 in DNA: TGTGCCAGTAAATTCTCTATTACTACTACGAGGGAGCAGTACTTC. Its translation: CASKFSITTTREQYF.

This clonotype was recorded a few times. The CDR3 DNA reads as TGTGCCAGCAGTTTCCAGACTAAACGATCTAGCACAGATACGCAGTATTTT. The encoded protein is CASSFQTKRSSTDTQYF. The chain combines TRBV27 with TRBJ2-3; D is perhaps TRBD2 (5 bases). The CDR3 runs to 17 residues. Deletions cut 3 bases from V and 0 bases from J, with 16 bases between. Germline V lookup: CDR1 MNHEY, CDR2 SMNVEV (reference sequence).

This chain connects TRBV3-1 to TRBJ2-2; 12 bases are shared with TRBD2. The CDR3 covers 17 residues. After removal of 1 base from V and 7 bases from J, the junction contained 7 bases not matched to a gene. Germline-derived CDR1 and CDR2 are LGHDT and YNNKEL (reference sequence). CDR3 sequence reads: CASSQALAGGLNGELFF. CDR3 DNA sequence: TGTGCCAGCAGCCAAGCTCTAGCGGGGGGGCTGAACGGGGAGCTGTTTTTT. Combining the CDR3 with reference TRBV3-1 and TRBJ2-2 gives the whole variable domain DTAVSQTPKYLVTQMGNDKSIKCEQNLGHDTMYWYKQDSKKFLKIMFSYNNKELIINETVPNRFSPKSPDKAHLNLHINSLELGDSAVYFCASSQALAGGLNGELFFGEGSRLTVL.

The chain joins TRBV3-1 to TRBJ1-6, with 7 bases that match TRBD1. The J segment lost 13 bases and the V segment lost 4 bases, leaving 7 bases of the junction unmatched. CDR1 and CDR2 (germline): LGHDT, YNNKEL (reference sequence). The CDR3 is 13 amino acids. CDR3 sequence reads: CASSPPQGHPLHF. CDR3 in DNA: TGTGCCAGCAGCCCCCCACAGGGGCACCCCCTCCACTTT.

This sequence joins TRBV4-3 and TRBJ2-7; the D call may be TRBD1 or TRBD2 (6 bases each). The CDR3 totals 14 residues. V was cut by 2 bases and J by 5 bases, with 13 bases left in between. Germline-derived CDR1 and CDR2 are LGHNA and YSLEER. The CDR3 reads CASSQRGGSDEQYF. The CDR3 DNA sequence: TGCGCCAGCAGCCAAAGAGGGGGGTCGGACGAGCAGTACTTC.

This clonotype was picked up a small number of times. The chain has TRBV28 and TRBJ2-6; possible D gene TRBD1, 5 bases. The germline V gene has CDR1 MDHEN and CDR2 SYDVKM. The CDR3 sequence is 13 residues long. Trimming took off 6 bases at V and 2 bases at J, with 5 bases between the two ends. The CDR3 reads CASSRAGANVLTF. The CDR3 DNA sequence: TGTGCCAGCAGCAGGGCTGGGGCCAACGTCCTGACTTTC.

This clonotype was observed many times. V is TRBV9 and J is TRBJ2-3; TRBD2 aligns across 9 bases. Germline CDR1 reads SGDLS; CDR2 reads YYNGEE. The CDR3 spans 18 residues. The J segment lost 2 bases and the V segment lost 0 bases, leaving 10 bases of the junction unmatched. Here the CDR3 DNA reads TGTGCCAGCAGCGTAGGGGGAAGCGGGAGGATCCACACAGATACGCAGTATTTT. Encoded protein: CASSVGGSGRIHTDTQYF.

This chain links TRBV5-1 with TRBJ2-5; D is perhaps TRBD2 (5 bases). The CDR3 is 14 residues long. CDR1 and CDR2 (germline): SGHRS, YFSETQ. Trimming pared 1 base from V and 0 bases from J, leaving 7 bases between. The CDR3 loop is CASSLIGNQETQYF. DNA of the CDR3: TGCGCCAGCAGCTTGATCGGGAACCAAGAGACCCAGTACTTC.

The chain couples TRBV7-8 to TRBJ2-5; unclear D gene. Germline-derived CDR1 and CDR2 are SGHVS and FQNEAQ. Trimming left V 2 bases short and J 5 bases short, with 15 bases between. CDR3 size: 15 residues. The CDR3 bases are TGTGCCAGCAGCTTAAGATTGCTCCGCCTGGAGACCCAGTACTTC. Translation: CASSLRLLRLETQYF.

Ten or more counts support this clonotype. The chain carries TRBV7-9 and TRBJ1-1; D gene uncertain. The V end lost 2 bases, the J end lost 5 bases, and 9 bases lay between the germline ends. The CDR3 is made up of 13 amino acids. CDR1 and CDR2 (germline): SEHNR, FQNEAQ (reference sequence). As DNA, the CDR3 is TGTGCCAGCAGCTTAAAGCTAGGGACTGAAGCTTTCTTT. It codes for CASSLKLGTEAFF.

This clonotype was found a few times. CDR3 protein: CASRDLAGHTPNEQFF. The CDR3 region has the DNA TGTGCCAGCAGAGATTTAGCGGGCCACACTCCCAATGAGCAGTTCTTC. The V call is TRBV2, the J call TRBJ2-1; 7 bases align to TRBD2. Looked up from germline, CDR1 is SNHLY and CDR2 is FYNNEI. V shed 6 bases and J 6 bases; nucleotides not matched to a gene: 14. The CDR3 totals 16 residues.

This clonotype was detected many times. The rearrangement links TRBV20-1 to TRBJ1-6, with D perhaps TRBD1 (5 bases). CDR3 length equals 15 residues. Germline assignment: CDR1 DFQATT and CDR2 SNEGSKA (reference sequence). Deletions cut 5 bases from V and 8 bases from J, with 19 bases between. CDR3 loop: CSASIERGGDSPLHF. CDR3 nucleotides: TGCAGTGCTTCAATCGAGCGGGGAGGGGATTCACCCCTCCACTTT.

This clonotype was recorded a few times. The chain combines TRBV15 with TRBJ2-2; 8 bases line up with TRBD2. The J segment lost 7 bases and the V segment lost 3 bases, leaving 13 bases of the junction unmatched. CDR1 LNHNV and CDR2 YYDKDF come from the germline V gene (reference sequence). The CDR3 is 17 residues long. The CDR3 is CATSRMNTGLVRGELFF. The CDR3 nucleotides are TGTGCCACCAGCAGGATGAACACGGGACTAGTTCGCGGGGAGCTGTTTTTT.